The 29 T cell receptor beta chains listed next were all sequenced from one sample in a study of beta chain features in type 1 diabetes. Reverse transcription of all isolated RNA meant that expressed TCRB transcripts were sequenced. TCRdb keeps only in-frame clones here, not all; method: immunoSEQ multiplex PCR. The data contain around 340,000 clones, around a fifth of them singletons. The sample taken for sequencing was naive CD4+ T cells from blood. The receptors derive from a woman between 18 and 30 years old in good health.

This sequence joins TRBV18 and TRBJ2-1, with 11 bases identical to TRBD1. Looked up from germline, CDR1 is KGHSH and CDR2 is LQKENI. Unmatched junction bases numbered 10, after V lost 5 bases and J lost 7 bases. The CDR3 contains 16 residues. The DNA of the CDR3 is TGTGCCAGCTCAGCCGCCGGGACAGGGGGTAGGAATGAGCAGTTCTTC. Protein sequence: CASSAAGTGGRNEQFF. Based on the CDR3 plus reference TRBV18 and TRBJ2-1, the full variable domain is NAGVMQNPRHLVRRRGQEARLRCSPMKGHSHVYWYRQLPEEGLKFMVYLQKENIIDESGMPKERFSAEFPKEGPSILRIQQVVRGDSAAYFCASSAAGTGGRNEQFFGPGTRLTVL.

This rearrangement joins TRBV10-3 to TRBJ2-1; D remains unclear. The germline V gene has CDR1 ENHRY and CDR2 SYGVKD. CDR3 length: 11 amino acids. The ends were cut back, 0 bases at V and 9 bases at J, with 3 bases in the middle. CDR3 DNA: TGTGCCATCAGTGAGTCGAGTGAGCAGTTCTTC. This codes for CAISESSEQFF.

The chain links TRBV9 to TRBJ2-3, with 7 bases fitting TRBD1. CDR1 is SGDLS and CDR2 is YYNGEE in the germline V gene. Germline trimming cut 4 bases from V and 0 bases from J; bases unmatched to any gene: 8. This CDR3 has 16 residues. Here the CDR3 DNA reads TGTGCCAGCAGCCGTACAGGGGACCCTAGCACAGATACGCAGTATTTT. Translating gives CASSRTGDPSTDTQYF.

The chain carries TRBV9 and TRBJ2-3; D perhaps matches TRBD1 (5 bases). The CDR3 runs to 15 residues. CDR1 SGDLS and CDR2 YYNGEE come from the germline V gene. Trimming removed 0 bases from V and 5 bases from J, with 13 bases in between. Here the CDR3 DNA reads TGTGCCAGCAGCGTAGAGGGGCTTCGGGTAGATACGCAGTATTTT. Translated: CASSVEGLRVDTQYF.

The chain recombines TRBV28 with TRBJ2-1, with D perhaps TRBD2 (6 bases). Trimming shortened V by 6 bases and J by 2 bases, and 14 bases separated the two germline ends. CDR1 is MDHEN, CDR2 SYDVKM, per germline. There are 15 residues in the CDR3. The CDR3 loop reads CASSPSGPPYNEQFF. The CDR3 coding sequence is TGTGCCAGCAGCCCAAGCGGGCCTCCCTACAATGAGCAGTTCTTC.

The chain is built from TRBV14 and TRBJ2-7; D remains unclear. Germline values: CDR1 SGHDN, CDR2 FVKESK. This CDR3 is 11 amino acids long. V was pared by 5 bases and J by 7 bases, with 9 bases between. The CDR3 nucleotides are TGTGCCAGCAGCGCAGCGCGGGAGCAGTACTTC. Translating gives CASSAAREQYF.

J is TRBJ2-2 and V is TRBV30, with D tentatively TRBD2 (6 bases). CDR3 length: 15 amino acids. Trimming took off 5 bases at V and 6 bases at J, with 19 bases between the two ends. Per the germline V gene, CDR1 is GTSNPN and CDR2 is SVGIG (reference sequence). The CDR3 DNA follows: TGTGCCTGGGCGGGGATACCAGGGTTTCCCGGGGAGCTGTTTTTT. This codes for CAWAGIPGFPGELFF.

In its sample, this clone was seen a few times. The V and J genes are TRBV29-1 and TRBJ2-6; the D gene is possibly TRBD1 (7 bases). CDR1 and CDR2 (germline): SQVTM, ANQGSEA. V was trimmed by 0 bases and J by 2 bases, leaving 17 bases between them. The CDR3 covers 18 residues. The CDR3 reads CSVEDTAGGGPGANVLTF. For the CDR3, the DNA is TGCAGCGTTGAAGATACGGCAGGGGGAGGCCCTGGGGCCAACGTCCTGACTTTC.

This clone occurred a few times. This chain joins TRBV25-1 and TRBJ2-2; 7 bases fit TRBD2. The CDR3 is 13 amino acids. From germline, CDR1 is MGHDK and CDR2 SYGVNS. V was pared by 2 bases and J by 6 bases, with 0 bases of the junction left unmatched. CDR3 DNA sequence: TGTGCCAGCAGTGAACTAGCGGCCGGGGAGCTGTTTTTT. Translated, it gives CASSELAAGELFF.

The CDR3 DNA sequence: TGTGCCAGCAGCACGACTAGCGGTACACGCGAGCAGTACTTC. This translates into CASSTTSGTREQYF. J is TRBJ2-7 and V is TRBV7-9; the match to TRBD2 covers 9 bases. The junction had 8 bases not matched to a gene; V was cut back by 5 bases and J by 6 bases. Germline-derived CDR1 and CDR2 are SEHNR and FQNEAQ (reference sequence). The CDR3 sequence is 14 residues long.

Concerning this clone itself: Distinct nucleotide sequences in the sample also encode this CDR3. The rearrangement joins TRBV25-1 to TRBJ1-1; D is uncertain. The CDR3 totals 13 residues. V lost 2 bases and J 1 base, leaving 5 bases between the germline ends. Looked up from germline, CDR1 is MGHDK and CDR2 is SYGVNS. CDR3 bases: TGTGCCAGCAGTGAAGCCGGGAACACTGAAGCTTTCTTT. Protein product: CASSEAGNTEAFF.

This clone was observed a handful of times. The CDR3 reads CASSGTSDEQFF. In DNA, the CDR3 is TGTGCCAGCTCGGGGACATCGGATGAGCAGTTCTTC. The J gene is TRBJ2-1, the V gene TRBV18, with a tentative D call TRBD1 (6 bases). Trimming shortened V by 6 bases and J by 8 bases, and 11 bases separated the two germline ends. Germline V CDR1 and CDR2: KGHSH, LQKENI. This CDR3 has 12 residues.

The J gene is TRBJ2-2, the V gene TRBV7-8; 9 bases line up with TRBD1. The germline gives CDR1 SGHVS, CDR2 FQNEAQ. The ends lost 1 base at V and 5 bases at J; junction bases unmatched: 5. The CDR3 consists of 16 residues. CDR3 in DNA: TGTGCCAGCAGCTTAGGCCCCGGGACAGGGACCGGGGAGCTGTTTTTT. It codes for CASSLGPGTGTGELFF.

A note on this clone: This CDR3 is also generated by other DNA sequences in the sample. This chain uses TRBV5-4 with TRBJ1-1; D is unclear. The CDR3 is made up of 14 amino acids. Trimming took off 0 bases at V and 0 bases at J, with 6 bases between the two ends. Germline CDR1 SGHNT, CDR2 YYREEE (reference sequence). The CDR3 sequence is CASSLDLLNTEAFF. As DNA, the CDR3 is TGTGCCAGCAGCTTGGATCTGTTGAACACTGAAGCTTTCTTT.

The chain combines TRBV10-3 with TRBJ1-2; 8 nucleotides agree with TRBD1. Germline CDR1 reads ENHRY; CDR2 reads SYGVKD. The CDR3 runs to 14 residues. Trimming cost V 3 bases and J 2 bases; bases outside gene matches: 2. CDR3 bases: TGTGCCATCAGTGAAAACAGGGGGAACTATGGCTACACCTTC. Its protein is CAISENRGNYGYTF.

The CDR3 coding sequence is TGTGCCAGCAGCGTAGGGACAGCTCAAGAGACCCAGTACTTC. It yields the protein CASSVGTAQETQYF. The chain couples TRBV9 to TRBJ2-5; TRBD1 might be the D (6 bases). In germline, CDR1 is SGDLS, CDR2 YYNGEE. The CDR3 is made up of 14 amino acids. The V gene lost 0 bases and the J gene lost 2 bases, with 8 bases spanning the gap.

The chain is built from TRBV12-5 and TRBJ2-7, with D perhaps TRBD2 (6 bases). The length of the CDR3 is 11 residues. V lost 5 bases and J lost 7, with 9 bases in between. From germline, CDR1 is LGHNT and CDR2 FRNRAP. CDR3 sequence reads: CASGNREEQYF. CDR3 in DNA: TGTGCTAGTGGTAACCGGGAGGAGCAGTACTTC.

The chain combines TRBV5-6 with TRBJ2-5; no firm D call. The germline CDR1 and CDR2 sequences are SGHDT and YYEEEE. V was clipped by 5 bases and J by 3 bases, with 8 bases between them. The CDR3 has 12 residues. CDR3 bases: TGTGCCAGCAGATTTGGAGAAGAGACCCAGTACTTC. Translated, it gives CASRFGEETQYF.

The gene calls are TRBV7-3 and TRBJ2-7; maybe TRBD1 (6 bases). Trimming took 1 base from V and 5 from J, leaving 15 bases between them. Per the germline V gene, CDR1 is SGHTA and CDR2 is FQGTGA. The CDR3 consists of 15 residues. CDR3 region: CASSLNWGPGNEQYF. The CDR3 region has the DNA TGTGCCAGCAGCTTAAATTGGGGGCCAGGTAACGAGCAGTACTTC.

This clone appeared a single time. This chain uses TRBV2 with TRBJ2-7; TRBD2 might be the D (5 bases). CDR1 and CDR2 (germline): SNHLY, FYNNEI. This CDR3 is 13 amino acids long. Between the trimmed V and J ends, which lost 7 bases and 0 bases, there was a span of 10 bases. CDR3 in DNA: TGTGCCAGCACTTGGACTCTCTCCTACGAGCAGTACTTC. It yields the protein CASTWTLSYEQYF.

This chain connects TRBV6-5 to TRBJ1-1, with 8 positions matching TRBD1. CDR3 size: 14 residues. Per the germline V gene, CDR1 is MNHEY and CDR2 is SVGAGI. V shed 5 bases and J 6 bases; nucleotides not matched to a gene: 8. CDR3 in DNA: TGTGCCAGCAGTCTCAATACACAGGGGGCTGAAGCTTTCTTT. The encoded protein is CASSLNTQGAEAFF.

Note on this clone: The same CDR3 also results from other DNA sequences found in this sample. The chain recombines TRBV19 with TRBJ2-7; TRBD1 matches at 8 bases. The ends lost 4 bases at V and 1 base at J; junction bases unmatched: 0. Germline loops: CDR1 LNHDA, CDR2 SQIVND (reference sequence). The CDR3 totals 13 residues. The DNA of the CDR3 is TGTGCCAGTAGTAGACAGGGGTCCTACGAGCAGTACTTC. Translated: CASSRQGSYEQYF.

The V and J genes are TRBV11-2 and TRBJ2-7, with a possible D match to TRBD1 (7 bases). Per germline, CDR1 SGHAT and CDR2 FQNNGV. The CDR3 is 13 amino acids. Trimming stripped 10 bases from V and 5 bases from J, with 18 bases between. CDR3 amino acids: CATPGRGDHEQYF. CDR3 bases: TGTGCCACCCCGGGCAGGGGGGACCACGAGCAGTACTTC.

The rearrangement links TRBV7-9 to TRBJ2-5; 13 nucleotides line up with TRBD2. This CDR3 comprises 15 residues. CDR1 and CDR2 (germline): SEHNR, FQNEAQ (reference sequence). Trimming at V came to 5 bases and at J to 2 bases, leaving 2 bases not matched to a gene. This chain's CDR3 is CASSPTSGGQETQYF. The DNA for the CDR3 is TGTGCCAGCAGCCCGACTAGCGGGGGGCAAGAGACCCAGTACTTC. The full variable domain, in which reference TRBV7-9 and TRBJ2-5 provide the parts outside the CDR3, is DTGVSQNPRHKITKRGQNVTFRCDPISEHNRLYWYRQTLGQGPEFLTYFQNEAQLEKSRLLSDRFSAERPKGSFSTLEIQRTEQGDSAMYLCASSPTSGGQETQYFGPGTRLLVL.

This sequence joins TRBV7-2 and TRBJ2-5; D unresolved. This CDR3 spans 12 amino acids. The germline V gene encodes CDR1 SGHTA and CDR2 FQGNSA. V was trimmed by 1 base and J by 5 bases, leaving 5 bases between them. CDR3 sequence reads: CASSLVSETQYF. The CDR3 DNA is TGTGCCAGCAGCTTAGTTAGTGAGACCCAGTACTTC.

A note on this clone: In the same sample, other DNA sequences code for this CDR3. The chain combines TRBV30 with TRBJ1-1, with D unclear. CDR3 length: 13 residues. Per germline, CDR1 GTSNPN and CDR2 SVGIG (reference sequence). With 0 bases removed from V and 0 bases from J, the gap between germline ends came to 5 bases. This CDR3 is CAWSVQLNTEAFF. The CDR3 region has the DNA TGTGCCTGGAGTGTACAGTTGAACACTGAAGCTTTCTTT.

The chain has TRBV7-3 and TRBJ1-1, with unresolved D. The V gene's germline CDR1 is SGHTA and CDR2 FQGTGA. Trimming took 2 bases from V and 5 from J, leaving 12 bases between them. The CDR3 has 14 residues. The CDR3, as DNA: TGTGCCAGCAGCTTAGGCGGGGTGAGGACTGAAGCTTTCTTT. Its protein is CASSLGGVRTEAFF.

This clone was counted between two and nine times. The V gene is TRBV7-2, the J gene TRBJ2-1, with 10 bases identical to TRBD2. This CDR3 contains 15 residues. Germline V lookup: CDR1 SGHTA, CDR2 FQGNSA. V trimming: 2 bases; J trimming: 14 bases; junction bases outside the gene matches: 12. CDR3 sequence (DNA): TGTGCCAGCAGCTTACTTGGCAGCGGGGGGGCATTTGAGTTCTTC. Residues: CASSLLGSGGAFEFF.

This clone came up a few times. The chain employs TRBV2 and TRBJ2-2; D is possibly TRBD2 (6 bases). Germline V lookup: CDR1 SNHLY, CDR2 FYNNEI. This CDR3 is 15 amino acids long. V dropped 5 bases and J dropped 6 bases, with 16 bases sitting between them. Written as DNA, the CDR3 is TGTGCCAGCAGTTCCTGGGCCCCGGGGGCCGGGGAGCTGTTTTTT. This codes for CASSSWAPGAGELFF.